This TCR beta chain was retrieved from a study of blood T cell repertoires in COVID-19. Background on the study: Some COVID-19 samples were acute and others convalescent; all came from the United States, Italy and Spain. PBMCs, B-cell-depleted T cells, or T cells were the source of the cDNA or gDNA that made up the material.

Per the original data handling: Amplification of reference gene primers provided the estimated nucleated cell counts. The data were produced by immunoSEQ multiplex PCR, yet TCRdb's version contains in-frame clones alone and is incomplete. The DNA gave D and trimming, while V, J and clone size come from that table. The sample consists of fewer than 150,000 clones, about 90% of them appearing once. The receptor's source is a woman aged 50 to 60 who had recovered from COVID-19. The sequenced sample was peripheral blood.

The CDR3 is CASQGLPGTDTQYF. For the CDR3, the DNA is TGTGCCAGCCAAGGACTACCGGGCACAGATACGCAGTATTTT. The chain is built from TRBV2 and TRBJ2-3; weak D call: TRBD2 (6 bases). V lost 8 bases to trimming and J lost 1 base, with 13 bases between them. Germline CDR1 and CDR2: SNHLY and FYNNEI. CDR3 length: 14 amino acids. The entire variable domain, with the rest obtained from reference TRBV2 and TRBJ2-3, is as follows: EPEVTQTPSHQVTQMGQEVILRCVPISNHLYFYWYRQILGQKVEFLVSFYNNEISEKSEIFDDQFSVERPDGSNFTLKIRSTKLEDSAMYFCASQGLPGTDTQYFGPGTRLTVL.